This T cell receptor beta chain was sequenced in a study of PD-1 blockade in classical Hodgkin lymphoma. The CDR3 sequence is 14 residues long. CDR1 and CDR2 from the germline V gene are MNHNS and SASEGT. Trimming cost V 7 bases and J 2 bases, with 15 bases left between them. This table comes from immunoSEQ multiplex PCR, and its TCRdb copy is limited to in-frame clones, with some not included. There are about 14,000 clones in the sample; 75% to 85% occur only once, and more than 20% lies in the top ten. Relapses following autologous stem cell transplantation were seen in all patients, with brentuximab vedotin exposure varying. Best responses were complete response, partial response or progressive disease.

The sequencing here drew on peripheral blood mononuclear cells (PBMCs), taken before the second cycle of nivolumab. The clonotype originates from a human donor with classical Hodgkin lymphoma. This chain connects TRBV6-1 to TRBJ2-7, with unresolved D. The CDR3 nucleotides read TGTGCCAGCACCCCGTGGGGTACGGCCTACGAGCAGTACTTC. Translation gives CASTPWGTAYEQYF.